The 18 T cell receptor beta chains below all came from one sample that was sequenced in a study of tumor and adjacent non-tumor tissue in lung cancer. TCRbeta libraries were built with three rounds of nested PCR, modified from ARM-PCR. TCRdb called the multiplex PCR reads again in MiXCR, with one record for every CDR3 protein. The repertoire has under 100,000 distinct CDR3 sequences, roughly 70% of them found once; the top ten carry around 13%. The template was RNA from unsorted bulk tissue. Sequenced input: lung tumor tissue. The receptors were gathered from a woman aged 70-85 years with non-small cell lung cancer.

Turning to this clonotype: An end of the junction does not agree with germline; a read error may underlie this. The gene calls are TRBV11-3 and TRBJ1-1; unclear D gene. Germline CDR1 SGHNT, CDR2 YENEEA. CDR3 length equals 14 residues. CDR3 protein: CASIFGGTNSEAFF. The CDR3 bases are TGTGCCAGCATCTTCGGAGGAACAAACAGTGAAGCTTTCTTT.

This clonotype has a count of ten or more. The chain uses TRBV5-1 and TRBJ2-1; the D is unclear. Germline V gene sequence: CDR1 SGHRS, CDR2 YFSETQ. The V gene lost 3 bases and the J gene lost 1 base, with 14 bases spanning the gap. The CDR3 runs to 16 residues. CDR3 sequence: CASSSSPFESYNEQFF. The CDR3 DNA reads as TGCGCCAGCAGCTCCTCCCCGTTTGAGTCCTACAATGAGCAGTTCTTC. The variable domain in full, with the rest retrieved from reference TRBV5-1 and TRBJ2-1, is KAGVTQTPRYLIKTRGQQVTLSCSPISGHRSVSWYQQTPGQGLQFLFEYFSETQRNKGNFPGRFSGRQFSNSRSEMNVSTLELGDSALYLCASSSSPFESYNEQFFGPGTRLTVL.

As for this clonotype: Sequence at one end of the junction differs from germline and may be a read error. The rearrangement joins TRBV4-2 to TRBJ1-2; D unclear. The CDR3 is 15 residues long. Looked up from germline, CDR1 is LGHNA and CDR2 is YNFKEQ. The CDR3 protein is CASSPRDEGFYVYTF. In DNA, the CDR3 is TGTGCCAGTAGCCCTCGAGACGAGGGTTTCTATGTCTACACATTC.

In regard to this clonotype: Mismatch with germline at one junction end may stem from a read error. The rearrangement links TRBV12-3 or TRBV12-4 to TRBJ2-5; no firm D call. This CDR3 has 12 amino acids. CDR3 loop: CPSSVQRETQYF. The CDR3 nucleotides are TGTCCCAGCAGTGTCCAGCGAGAGACCCAGTACTTC.

This clonotype appeared many times. The chain combines TRBV6-5 with TRBJ2-7; D uncertain. Trimming shortened V by 1 base and J by 6 bases, and 13 bases separated the two germline ends. This CDR3 has 14 residues. CDR1 is MNHEY and CDR2 is SVGAGI in the germline V gene. The chain's CDR3 is CASSYFGLVGEQYF. As DNA, the CDR3 is TGTGCCAGCAGTTACTTCGGTTTGGTCGGCGAGCAGTACTTC.

As to this clonotype: One end of the junction varies from germline; a read error may be responsible. V usage is TRBV4-1 and J usage is TRBJ2-3; TRBD2 matches at 7 bases. Germline values: CDR1 MGHRA, CDR2 YSYEKL. The CDR3 is 17 residues long. DNA for the CDR3: TGCGCCAGCAGCTTCCGACTAGTGGGAGGGTCCGCAGATACACAGTATTTT. It specifies CASSFRLVGGSADTQYF.

Details on this clonotype: The junction departs from the called germline gene at one end, perhaps through a read error. The chain uses TRBV20-1 and TRBJ2-1; D is unclear. There are 14 residues in the CDR3. Germline V gene sequence: CDR1 DFQATT, CDR2 SNEGSKA (reference sequence). CDR3 protein: CSVPRGQSYNEQFF. CDR3 bases: TGCAGTGTCCCGAGAGGCCAATCCTATAATGAGCAGTTCTTC.

This clonotype appeared many times. The chain carries TRBV12-3 or TRBV12-4 and TRBJ2-1; 9 positions agree with TRBD2. With V trimmed by 6 bases and J by 13 bases, 22 bases remained unmatched. This CDR3 region has 17 residues. The CDR3 loop is CASSSSWGGRATIPQFF. The DNA for the CDR3 is TGTGCCAGCAGCTCCAGTTGGGGCGGGAGGGCCACTATTCCTCAGTTCTTC.

Comments on this clonotype: The junction and the germline gene differ at one end; a read error may be behind it. The chain employs TRBV29-1 and TRBJ2-5, with D possibly TRBD2 on 5 matching bases. This CDR3 spans 13 amino acids. The germline V gene encodes CDR1 SQVTM and CDR2 ANQGSEA. The CDR3 DNA sequence: TGTAGCGTCGAGGACGGCGCCGAGGAGACCCAATACTTC. It specifies CSVEDGAEETQYF. Full variable domain (rest looked up from reference TRBV29-1 and TRBJ2-5): SAVISQKPSRDICQRGTSLTIQCQVDSQVTMMFWYRQQPGQSLTLIATANQGSEATYESGFVIDKFPISRPNLTFSTLTVSNMSPEDSSIYLCSVEDGAEETQYFGPGTRLLVL.

The chain is built from TRBV11-1 and TRBJ1-2; D gene unclear. The CDR3 runs to 14 residues. The V gene's germline CDR1 is SGHAT and CDR2 FQDESV (reference sequence). The V end lost 6 bases, the J end lost 4 bases, and 15 bases lay between the germline ends. Here the CDR3 DNA reads TGTGCCAGCAGTCGCTTGGGAGTTGGCTATGGCTACACCTTC. It translates to CASSRLGVGYGYTF.

This clonotype was seen at least ten times. This sequence joins TRBV30 and TRBJ2-6; the D gene could be TRBD1 or TRBD2 (5 bases each). The CDR3 totals 15 residues. Germline V gene lookup returns CDR1 GTSNPN and CDR2 SVGIG (reference sequence). The ends were cut back, 2 bases at V and 0 bases at J, with 8 bases in the middle. The DNA for the CDR3 is TGTGCCTGGAGTTTGGGGGACTCTGGGGCCAACGTCCTGACTTTC. Protein sequence: CAWSLGDSGANVLTF.

About this clonotype: Compared with germline, one end of the junction differs, possibly owing to a read error. This chain connects TRBV4-1 to TRBJ2-1; the match to TRBD2 covers 10 bases. CDR1 and CDR2 (germline): MGHRA, YSYEKL. The CDR3 is 16 residues long. CDR3 sequence reads: CASSRHSSGSYNGQFF. The CDR3 DNA reads as TGTGCCAGCAGCCGTCATTCTAGCGGGAGTTACAATGGGCAGTTCTTC.

Concerning this clonotype: One end of the junction is discordant with germline, which a read error may explain. The rearrangement uses TRBV20-1 and TRBJ2-1; 8 nucleotides agree with TRBD2. Germline CDR1 and CDR2: DFQATT and SNEGSKA (reference sequence). The CDR3 spans 14 residues. DNA of the CDR3: TGCAATGCTAGATCCGGGACTAGAATAGGTGAGCAGTTCTTC. This translates into CNARSGTRIGEQFF.

This clonotype was picked up a small number of times. The chain has TRBV5-1 and TRBJ2-1, with a tentative D call TRBD1 (6 bases). CDR1 and CDR2 from the germline V gene are SGHRS and YFSETQ. V lost 4 bases and J 8 bases, leaving 19 bases between the germline ends. The CDR3 has 15 residues. The CDR3 loop reads CASSVSGVVLDEQFF. The CDR3 DNA sequence: TGCGCCAGCAGCGTGTCAGGGGTAGTGCTGGATGAGCAGTTCTTC.

To note about this clonotype: Here the CDR3 omits its conserved ending phenylalanine or tryptophan, so a read error is the likely source. The chain uses TRBV6-1 and TRBJ2-1, with 7 bases lining up with TRBD1. The CDR3 runs 15 residues. Looked up from germline, CDR1 is MNHNS and CDR2 is SASEGT. Here the CDR3 reads CASGEVWDSALEQFL. CDR3 bases: TGTGCCAGCGGTGAAGTCTGGGACAGCGCCCTTGAGCAGTTCTTA.

Regarding this clonotype: Germline is not matched at one junction end, which may reflect a read error. The chain couples TRBV14 to TRBJ1-1; D is possibly TRBD1 (5 bases). Per germline, CDR1 SGHDN and CDR2 FVKESK. This CDR3 has 13 residues. The CDR3 DNA reads as TGTGCCAGTAACCAGGTTTTGGACACTGAGGCTTTCTTT. This codes for CASNQVLDTEAFF.

The chain joins TRBV29-1 to TRBJ2-1; 7 nucleotides align to TRBD2. This CDR3 comprises 16 residues. Germline CDR1 and CDR2: SQVTM and ANQGSEA. Germline trimming cut 2 bases from V and 1 base from J; bases unmatched to any gene: 8. CDR3 sequence (DNA): TGCAGCGTTGAATATTACGGGACTAAGTCCTACAATGAGCAGTTCTTC. Amino acid sequence: CSVEYYGTKSYNEQFF.

This rearrangement joins TRBV20-1 to TRBJ2-2, with 8 bases aligning to TRBD1. The germline gives CDR1 DFQATT, CDR2 SNEGSKA (reference sequence). This CDR3 comprises 15 residues. With 0 bases clipped from V and 6 bases from J, the junction kept 6 bases outside the gene matches. The CDR3 nucleotides read TGCAGTGCTAGAGAATTGGACAGGGCTGCCGGGGAGCTGTTTTTT. It yields the protein CSARELDRAAGELFF.